Below, 29 T cell receptor beta chains from the same sample are listed, as sequenced in a study of blood T cells in healthy people across ages. The authors ran a second PCR of about 7 to 11 cycles using a sample-barcoded 5' primer and a J-beta primer mix. In TCRdb, the 5' RACE reads were re-called with MiXCR into one record per CDR3 protein. The profile covers approximately 1,000,000 distinct CDR3 sequences, with roughly two fifths appearing a single time and approximately 14% taken by the ten largest. Sequenced input: blood. The receptors were sampled from a man younger than 35 in good health.

The sample holds a few counts of this clonotype. The chain is built from TRBV18 and TRBJ2-7, with unresolved D. Germline CDR1 and CDR2: KGHSH and LQKENI. Trimming stripped 3 bases from V and 2 bases from J, with 11 bases between. The CDR3 extends over 14 amino acids. Written as DNA, the CDR3 is TGTGCCAGCTCACCCCCGAGCACCCCCTACGAGCAGTACTTC. This translates into CASSPPSTPYEQYF.

This clonotype was seen a few times. J is TRBJ1-2 and V is TRBV29-1; no clear D. The length of the CDR3 is 13 residues. V lost 6 bases, J lost 2 bases, and 13 bases lay in between. Germline values: CDR1 SQVTM, CDR2 ANQGSEA. The CDR3 here is CSVTGIYNYGYTF. The DNA of the CDR3 is TGCAGCGTGACGGGGATATACAACTATGGCTACACCTTC.

The chain uses TRBV3-1 and TRBJ2-4; no clear D gene. TRBJ2-5 matches the DNA end more closely, so the J call is doubtful. The CDR3 has 16 amino acids. CDR1 and CDR2 from the germline V gene are LGHDT and YNNKEL (reference sequence). Here the CDR3 DNA reads TGTGCCAGCAGCCATACTCCCCGGCCGGGTGTCGAGACCCAGTACTTC. Translating it yields CASSHTPRPGVETQYF.

The chain couples TRBV20-1 to TRBJ1-2; 7 nucleotides line up with TRBD1. Germline assignment: CDR1 DFQATT and CDR2 SNEGSKA (reference sequence). V shed 1 base, J shed 5 bases, and the junction held 19 bases outside the gene matches. This CDR3 region has 18 residues. The CDR3 reads CSARVARPGTVSNYGYTF. The CDR3 DNA sequence: TGCAGTGCTAGAGTGGCCCGCCCCGGGACAGTTTCCAATTATGGCTACACCTTC.

This clonotype was found a few times. The genes are TRBV29-1 and TRBJ2-5; possibly TRBD2 for D (5 bases). In germline, CDR1 is SQVTM, CDR2 ANQGSEA. Trimming took 7 bases from V and 2 from J, leaving 5 bases between them. This CDR3 is 10 amino acids long. The CDR3 reads CSGLQETQYF. CDR3 bases: TGCAGCGGACTACAAGAGACCCAGTACTTC.

This clonotype was found a few times. The chain links TRBV4-1 to TRBJ2-7; 9 bases align to TRBD1. This CDR3 region has 13 residues. V trimming: 3 bases; J trimming: 9 bases; junction bases outside the gene matches: 6. CDR1 and CDR2 (germline): MGHRA, YSYEKL. CDR3 protein: CASSHATGGGQYF. The CDR3 DNA reads as TGCGCCAGCAGCCATGCTACAGGGGGCGGGCAGTACTTC.

V is TRBV7-2 and J is TRBJ2-1; D gene ambiguous. CDR3 length: 16 amino acids. Trimming removed 2 bases at V and 4 bases at J, with 15 bases between. The germline V gene has CDR1 SGHTA and CDR2 FQGNSA. The CDR3 sequence is CASSLSRFPRYNEQFF. DNA of the CDR3: TGTGCCAGCAGCTTATCGCGGTTCCCTCGTTACAATGAGCAGTTCTTC.

With regard to this clonotype: Mismatch with germline at one junction end may stem from a read error. The gene calls are TRBV7-9 and TRBJ1-4; tentative D call: TRBD1 (6 bases). The CDR3 sequence is 18 residues long. Germline V gene lookup returns CDR1 SEHNR and CDR2 FQNEAQ (reference sequence). CDR3 sequence: CASSLPGTSMRSNKKLFF. CDR3 DNA sequence: TGTGCCAGCAGCTTGCCGGGGACAAGTATGCGGAGTAATAAAAAACTGTTTTTT.

The chain joins TRBV6-6 to TRBJ1-5; 7 bases map to TRBD1. This CDR3 has 13 residues. V shed 7 bases and J 3 bases; nucleotides not matched to a gene: 3. CDR1 is MNHNY and CDR2 is SVGAGI in the germline V gene (reference sequence). The CDR3 DNA is TGTGCCAGCACTACAGGGGTCAATCAGCCCCAGCATTTT. Its protein is CASTTGVNQPQHF.

This clonotype was counted at least ten times. The V call is TRBV6-2 or TRBV6-3, the J call TRBJ2-1; 8 bases agree with TRBD2. There are 15 residues in the CDR3. Germline values: CDR1 MNHEY, CDR2 SVGEGT. The V gene end was trimmed by 4 bases and the J gene end by 5 bases; junction bases not matched to a gene: 7. The CDR3 reads CASSSGLAWDNEQFF. DNA for the CDR3: TGTGCCAGCAGTTCAGGACTAGCCTGGGACAATGAGCAGTTCTTC.

This clonotype showed up just a few times. This chain uses TRBV5-1 with TRBJ2-3; maybe TRBD2 (7 bases). Germline CDR1 reads SGHRS; CDR2 reads YFSETQ. Trimming stripped 5 bases from V and 2 bases from J, with 15 bases between. The CDR3 is 15 residues long. CDR3 residues: CASSFGGPITDTQYF. In DNA form, the CDR3 reads TGCGCCAGCAGTTTCGGGGGGCCGATCACAGATACGCAGTATTTT.

The V gene is TRBV7-2, the J gene TRBJ1-2, with 8 nucleotides matching TRBD1. Germline CDR1 reads SGHTA; CDR2 reads FQGNSA. The CDR3 consists of 19 residues. The V segment lost 1 base and the J segment 3 bases; nucleotides outside the gene matches: 16. The CDR3 bases are TGTGCCAGCAGCTTAGAAAGGTCCGGCCAGGGGGCTTTGGACTATGGCTACACCTTC. Translation gives CASSLERSGQGALDYGYTF.

The rearrangement links TRBV5-5 to TRBJ1-4; 8 bases line up with TRBD1. Germline V gives CDR1 SGHKS, CDR2 YYEKEE (reference sequence). The CDR3 has 14 residues. The V and J ends lost 8 bases and 8 bases, in that order; junction bases with no gene match: 11. The CDR3 sequence: CARKEQGAREKLFF. Here the CDR3 DNA reads TGTGCCAGAAAAGAGCAGGGGGCACGGGAAAAACTGTTTTTT.

The chain couples TRBV12-5 to TRBJ1-1; D not resolved. Trimming stripped 3 bases from V and 8 bases from J, with 7 bases between. Germline V gene lookup returns CDR1 LGHNT and CDR2 FRNRAP. CDR3 size: 11 residues. The DNA for the CDR3 is TGTGCTAGTGGTTTAGGGAGAGAAGCTTTCTTT. The encoded protein is CASGLGREAFF.

This clonotype showed up just a few times. This chain links TRBV14 with TRBJ2-1, with unresolved D. V was shortened by 1 base and J by 9 bases, with 7 bases between the two germline ends. The CDR3 spans 12 residues. Germline V CDR1 and CDR2: SGHDN, FVKESK. CDR3 DNA sequence: TGTGCCAGCAGCCAAGTGGAAACTGAGCAGTTCTTC. Amino acids: CASSQVETEQFF.

The CDR3 spells CASSLRPRDRKPGNEQFF. The CDR3 coding sequence is TGTGCCAGCAGCTTACGGCCGAGAGACAGGAAACCAGGGAATGAGCAGTTCTTC. V is TRBV7-9 and J is TRBJ2-1; tentatively, D is TRBD1 (6 bases). Germline CDR1 is SEHNR and CDR2 is FQNEAQ (reference sequence). CDR3 size: 18 residues. V lost 2 bases and J 7 bases, leaving 24 bases between the germline ends. Looking up the rest from reference TRBV7-9 and TRBJ2-1 gives the full variable domain: DTGVSQNPRHKITKRGQNVTFRCDPISEHNRLYWYRQTLGQGPEFLTYFQNEAQLEKSRLLSDRFSAERPKGSFSTLEIQRTEQGDSAMYLCASSLRPRDRKPGNEQFFGPGTRLTVL.

This clonotype has a handful of counts. The chain recombines TRBV5-1 with TRBJ2-7, with D perhaps matching TRBD1 (6 bases). The CDR3 contains 16 residues. Germline V gene lookup returns CDR1 SGHRS and CDR2 YFSETQ. Trimming took 3 bases from V and 3 from J, leaving 19 bases between them. As DNA, the CDR3 is TGCGCCAGCAGCTCCGGGTTAAGACAGGCCCGCTACGAGCAGTACTTC. Translated: CASSSGLRQARYEQYF.

This chain links TRBV7-2 with TRBJ1-2; TRBD1 agrees at 8 bases. The CDR3 length is 14 residues. Germline loops: CDR1 SGHTA, CDR2 FQGNSA. V dropped 5 bases and J dropped 4; count of bases not matched to a gene: 6. The DNA of the CDR3 is TGTGCCAGCAGCCCAGGGGGCCAGGTCTATGGCTACACCTTC. Translating gives CASSPGGQVYGYTF.

The genes are TRBV5-5 and TRBJ1-1, with a tentative D call TRBD1 (5 bases). Trimming cost V 3 bases and J 4 bases, with 16 bases left between them. This CDR3 has 15 amino acids. Germline CDR1 reads SGHKS; CDR2 reads YYEKEE (reference sequence). The CDR3 bases are TGTGCCAGCAGCTCTGAGCCCCGGGGCGGCACTGAAGCTTTCTTT. Its protein is CASSSEPRGGTEAFF.

The rearrangement links TRBV9 to TRBJ2-3; the D is unclear. This CDR3 is 13 amino acids long. CDR1 is SGDLS, CDR2 YYNGEE, per germline. With 3 bases removed from V and 4 bases from J, the gap between germline ends came to 9 bases. CDR3 in amino acids: CASSGDEPDTQYF. CDR3 sequence (DNA): TGTGCCAGCAGCGGTGACGAACCAGATACGCAGTATTTT.

The chain has TRBV10-3 and TRBJ1-6; possible D gene TRBD1, 5 bases. Germline V CDR1 and CDR2: ENHRY, SYGVKD. V lost 4 bases to trimming and J lost 6 bases, with 13 bases between them. The CDR3 has 15 amino acids. The DNA for the CDR3 is TGTGCCATCAGTGGACAGCAAACGAGTAATTCACCCCTCCACTTT. It encodes CAISGQQTSNSPLHF.

This clonotype was counted many times. The chain joins TRBV29-1 to TRBJ2-7; 7 bases are shared with TRBD1. The germline CDR1 and CDR2 sequences are SQVTM and ANQGSEA. The CDR3 consists of 14 residues. V lost 5 bases, J lost 4 bases, and 11 bases stayed unmatched. CDR3: CSVTLDRSDYEQYF. CDR3 bases: TGCAGCGTTACCTTGGACAGGAGTGATTACGAGCAGTACTTC.

This rearrangement joins TRBV27 to TRBJ1-2; TRBD1 might be the D (6 bases). The CDR3 sequence is 13 residues long. V was shortened by 5 bases and J by 4 bases, with 11 bases between the two germline ends. CDR1 and CDR2 from the germline V gene are MNHEY and SMNVEV (reference sequence). In DNA form, the CDR3 reads TGTGCCAGCAGTCGGACAGTTCTCTATGGCTACACCTTC. It specifies CASSRTVLYGYTF.

This chain joins TRBV27 and TRBJ1-1, with 8 nucleotides matching TRBD1. The CDR3 runs 14 residues. Trimming took 5 bases from V and 5 from J; bases not matched to a gene: 7. CDR1 is MNHEY, CDR2 SMNVEV, per germline (reference sequence). In nucleotides, the CDR3 is TGTGCCAGCAGTCTGGACAGGGATGTAACTGAAGCTTTCTTT. As protein: CASSLDRDVTEAFF.

V gene TRBV10-3 combines with J gene TRBJ2-1; TRBD2 is a possible D gene (6 bases). There are 13 residues in the CDR3. Germline V gene lookup returns CDR1 ENHRY and CDR2 SYGVKD. V lost 6 bases and J 10 bases, leaving 16 bases between the germline ends. The CDR3 nucleotides are TGTGCCATCAGCGCCCCACCGGGAGTGGAGCAGTTCTTC. Translation gives CAISAPPGVEQFF.

The chain has TRBV29-1 and TRBJ1-1, with unresolved D. CDR1 is SQVTM, CDR2 ANQGSEA, per germline. This CDR3 region has 14 residues. The germline V and J ends were trimmed by 4 bases and 1 base, with 13 bases remaining between them. CDR3 region: CSVGIWRKNTEAFF. The CDR3 DNA follows: TGCAGCGTTGGAATCTGGCGGAAGAACACTGAAGCTTTCTTT. Complete variable domain (other parts from reference TRBV29-1 and TRBJ1-1): SAVISQKPSRDICQRGTSLTIQCQVDSQVTMMFWYRQQPGQSLTLIATANQGSEATYESGFVIDKFPISRPNLTFSTLTVSNMSPEDSSIYLCSVGIWRKNTEAFFGQGTRLTVV.

The V and J genes are TRBV4-1 and TRBJ2-1, with a possible D match to TRBD2 (5 bases). The germline V and J ends were trimmed by 1 base and 9 bases, with 7 bases remaining between them. This CDR3 is 12 amino acids long. Germline V lookup: CDR1 MGHRA, CDR2 YSYEKL. CDR3 in amino acids: CASSQVGVEQFF. The CDR3 DNA follows: TGCGCCAGCAGCCAAGTGGGAGTTGAGCAGTTCTTC.

The chain carries TRBV5-5 and TRBJ1-2; no definite D call. There are 13 residues in the CDR3. The V gene lost 0 bases and the J gene lost 4 bases, with 7 bases spanning the gap. Germline CDR1 and CDR2: SGHKS and YYEKEE (reference sequence). CDR3 region: CASSLVQRYGYTF. CDR3 in DNA: TGTGCCAGCAGCTTGGTACAGCGCTATGGCTACACCTTC. Full variable domain (remainder filled in from reference TRBV5-5 and TRBJ1-2): DAGVTQSPTHLIKTRGQQVTLRCSPISGHKSVSWYQQVLGQGPQFIFQYYEKEERGRGNFPDRFSARQFPNYSSELNVNALLLGDSALYLCASSLVQRYGYTFGSGTRLTVV.

This rearrangement joins TRBV6-5 to TRBJ2-5; possibly TRBD1 or TRBD2 for D (5 bases each). This CDR3 region has 15 residues. CDR1 is MNHEY and CDR2 is SVGAGI in the germline V gene. Trimming cost V 4 bases and J 1 base, with 13 bases left between them. The CDR3 DNA reads TGTGCCAGCAGTTCCGAGGGGCTCCCCCAAGAGACCCAGTACTTC. Its translation: CASSSEGLPQETQYF.